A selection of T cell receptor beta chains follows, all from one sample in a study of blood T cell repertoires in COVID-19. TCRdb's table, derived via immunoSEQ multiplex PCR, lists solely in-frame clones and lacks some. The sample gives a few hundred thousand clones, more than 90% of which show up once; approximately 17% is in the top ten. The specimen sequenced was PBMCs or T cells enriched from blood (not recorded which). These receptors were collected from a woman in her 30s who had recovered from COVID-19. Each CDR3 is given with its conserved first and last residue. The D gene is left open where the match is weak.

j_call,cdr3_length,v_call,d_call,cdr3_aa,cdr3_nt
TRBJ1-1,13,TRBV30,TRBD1,CAWAPGTGIGAFF,TGTGCCTGGGCCCCCGGGACAGGCATAGGGGCTTTCTTT
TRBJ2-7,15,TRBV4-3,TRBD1,CASSRTGTASYEQYF,TGCGCCAGCAGCCGAACCGGGACAGCCTCCTACGAGCAGTACTTC
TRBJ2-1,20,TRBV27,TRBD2,CASTGLAGGFPNPSYNEQFF,TGTGCCAGCACAGGACTAGCGGGAGGGTTTCCAAACCCCTCCTACAATGAGCAGTTCTTC
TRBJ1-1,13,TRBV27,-,CASSTTGYTEAFF,TGTGCCAGCAGTACCACAGGGTACACTGAAGCTTTCTTT
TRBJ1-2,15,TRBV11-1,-,CASSPRFGRGGGYTF,TGTGCCAGCAGTCCTCGCTTCGGCAGGGGCGGTGGCTACACCTTC
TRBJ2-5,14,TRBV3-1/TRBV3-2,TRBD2,CATAGLAGQETQYF,TGTGCCACCGCGGGACTAGCGGGGCAAGAGACCCAGTACTTC
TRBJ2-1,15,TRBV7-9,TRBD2,CASSLAPSGGNEQFF,TGTGCCAGCAGCTTAGCCCCTAGCGGGGGCAATGAGCAGTTCTTC
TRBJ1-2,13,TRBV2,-,CASTPEINYGYTF,TGTGCCAGCACCCCGGAGATTAACTATGGCTACACCTTC
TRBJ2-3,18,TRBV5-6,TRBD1,CASSPDRVTSFSTDTQYF,TGTGCCAGCAGCCCAGACAGGGTAACCTCTTTTAGCACAGATACGCAGTATTTT
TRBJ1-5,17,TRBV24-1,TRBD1,CATSDSQGWDTNQPQHF,TGTGCCACCAGTGACTCACAGGGGTGGGATACCAATCAGCCCCAGCATTTT
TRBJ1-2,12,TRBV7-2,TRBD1,CASSFDRGGYTF,TGTGCCAGCAGCTTCGACAGGGGAGGCTACACCTTC